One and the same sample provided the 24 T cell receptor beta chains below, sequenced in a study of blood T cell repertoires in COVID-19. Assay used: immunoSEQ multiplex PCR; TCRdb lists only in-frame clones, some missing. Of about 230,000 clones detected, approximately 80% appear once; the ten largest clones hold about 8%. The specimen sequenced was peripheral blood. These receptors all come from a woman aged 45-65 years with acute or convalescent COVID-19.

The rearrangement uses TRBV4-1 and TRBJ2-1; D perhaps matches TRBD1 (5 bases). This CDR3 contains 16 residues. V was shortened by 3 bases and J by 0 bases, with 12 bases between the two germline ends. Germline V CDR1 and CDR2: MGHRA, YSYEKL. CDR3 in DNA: TGCGCCAGCAGCCATGTGACAGCCGGCTCCTACAATGAGCAGTTCTTC. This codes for CASSHVTAGSYNEQFF.

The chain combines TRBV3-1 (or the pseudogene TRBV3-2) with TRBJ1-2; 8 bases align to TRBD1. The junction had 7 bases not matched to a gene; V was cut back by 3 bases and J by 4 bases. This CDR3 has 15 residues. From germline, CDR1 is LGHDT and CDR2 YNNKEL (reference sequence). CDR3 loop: CASSQGTGTRYGYTF. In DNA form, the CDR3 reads TGTGCCAGCAGCCAGGGGACAGGTACCCGCTATGGCTACACCTTC.

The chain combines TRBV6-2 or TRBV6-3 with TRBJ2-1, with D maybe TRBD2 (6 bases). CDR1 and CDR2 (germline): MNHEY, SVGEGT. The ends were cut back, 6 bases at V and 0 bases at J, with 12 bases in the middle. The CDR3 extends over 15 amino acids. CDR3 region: CASSPGLSSYNEQFF. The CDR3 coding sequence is TGTGCCAGCAGCCCGGGACTTTCCTCCTACAATGAGCAGTTCTTC.

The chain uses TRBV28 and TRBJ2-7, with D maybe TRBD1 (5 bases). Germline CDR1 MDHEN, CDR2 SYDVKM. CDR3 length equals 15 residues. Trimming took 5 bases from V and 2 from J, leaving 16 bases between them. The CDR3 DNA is TGTGCCAGCAGTCCCCGCGGCAGGGAAGCCTACGAGCAGTACTTC. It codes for CASSPRGREAYEQYF.

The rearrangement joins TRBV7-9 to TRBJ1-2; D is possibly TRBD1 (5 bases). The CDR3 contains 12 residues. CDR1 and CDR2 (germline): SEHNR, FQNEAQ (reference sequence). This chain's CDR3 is CAASTDPYGYTF. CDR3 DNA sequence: TGTGCAGCATCGACAGACCCATATGGCTACACCTTC.

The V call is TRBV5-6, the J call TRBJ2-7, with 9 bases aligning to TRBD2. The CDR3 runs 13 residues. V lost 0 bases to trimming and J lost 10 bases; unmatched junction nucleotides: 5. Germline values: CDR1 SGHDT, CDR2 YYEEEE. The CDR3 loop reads CASSLGGRDFQYF. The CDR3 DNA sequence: TGTGCCAGCAGCTTGGGCGGGAGGGACTTCCAGTACTTC.

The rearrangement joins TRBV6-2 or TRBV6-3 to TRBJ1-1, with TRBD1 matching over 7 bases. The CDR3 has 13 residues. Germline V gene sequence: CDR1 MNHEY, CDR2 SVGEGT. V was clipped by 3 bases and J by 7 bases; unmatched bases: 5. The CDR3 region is CASSYASGGEAFF. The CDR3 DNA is TGTGCCAGCAGTTATGCTTCAGGGGGTGAAGCTTTCTTT.

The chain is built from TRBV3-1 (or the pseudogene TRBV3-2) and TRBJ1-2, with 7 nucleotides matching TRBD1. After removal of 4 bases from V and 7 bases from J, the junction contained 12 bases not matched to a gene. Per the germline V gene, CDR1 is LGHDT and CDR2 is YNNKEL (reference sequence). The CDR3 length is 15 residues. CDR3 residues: CASSPGTDIRRGYTF. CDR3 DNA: TGTGCCAGCAGCCCCGGGACAGACATTCGCCGTGGCTACACCTTC.

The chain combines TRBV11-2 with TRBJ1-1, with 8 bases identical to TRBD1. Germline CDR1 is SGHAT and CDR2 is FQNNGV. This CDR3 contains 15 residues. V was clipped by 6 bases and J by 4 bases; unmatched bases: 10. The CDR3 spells CASRPDRGRTTEAFF. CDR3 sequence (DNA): TGTGCCAGCAGGCCCGACAGGGGCCGGACCACTGAAGCTTTCTTT.

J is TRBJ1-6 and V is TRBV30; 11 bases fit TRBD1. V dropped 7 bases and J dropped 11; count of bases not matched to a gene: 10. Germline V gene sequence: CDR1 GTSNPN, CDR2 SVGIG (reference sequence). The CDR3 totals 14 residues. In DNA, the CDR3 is TGTGCCTCAATACACCGGGACAGGGGGGCACCCCTCCACTTT. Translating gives CASIHRDRGAPLHF.

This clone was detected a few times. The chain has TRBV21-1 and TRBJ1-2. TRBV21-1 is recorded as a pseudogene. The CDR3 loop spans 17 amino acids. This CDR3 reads CASSKSPLRVANYGYTF. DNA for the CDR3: TGTGCCAGCAGCAAAAGCCCTTTGAGGGTAGCTAACTATGGCTACACCTTC.

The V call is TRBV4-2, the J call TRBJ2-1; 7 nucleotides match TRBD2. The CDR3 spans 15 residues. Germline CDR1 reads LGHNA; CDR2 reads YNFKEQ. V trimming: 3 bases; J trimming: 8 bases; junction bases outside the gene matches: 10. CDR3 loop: CASSQRASGGDEQFF. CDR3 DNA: TGTGCCAGCAGCCAGAGGGCTAGCGGAGGGGATGAGCAGTTCTTC.

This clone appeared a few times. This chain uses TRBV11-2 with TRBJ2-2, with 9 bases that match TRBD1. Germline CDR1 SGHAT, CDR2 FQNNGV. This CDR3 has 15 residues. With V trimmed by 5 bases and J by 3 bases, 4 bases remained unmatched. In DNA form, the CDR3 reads TGTGCCAGCAGCCCCTGGACAGGGGACACCGGGGAGCTGTTTTTT. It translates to CASSPWTGDTGELFF.

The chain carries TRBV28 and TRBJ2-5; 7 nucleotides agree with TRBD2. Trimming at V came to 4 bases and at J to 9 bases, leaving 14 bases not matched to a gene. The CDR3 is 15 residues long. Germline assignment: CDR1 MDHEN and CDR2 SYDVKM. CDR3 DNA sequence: TGTGCCAGCAGTTCAGAGGCGGGGAAACGGGGGGCCCAGTACTTC. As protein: CASSSEAGKRGAQYF.

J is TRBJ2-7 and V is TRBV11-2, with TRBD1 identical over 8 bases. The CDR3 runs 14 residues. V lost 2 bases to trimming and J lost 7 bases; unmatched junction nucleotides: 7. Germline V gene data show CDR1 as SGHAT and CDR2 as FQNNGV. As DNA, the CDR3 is TGTGCCAGCAGCTTAACAACAGGGGGACGAGAGCAGTACTTC. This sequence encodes CASSLTTGGREQYF.

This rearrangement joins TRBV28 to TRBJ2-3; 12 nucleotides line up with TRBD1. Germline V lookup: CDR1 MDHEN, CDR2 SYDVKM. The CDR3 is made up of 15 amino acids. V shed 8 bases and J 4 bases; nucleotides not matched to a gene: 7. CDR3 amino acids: CASGPGQGASDTQYF. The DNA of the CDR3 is TGTGCCAGCGGCCCGGGACAGGGGGCTTCAGATACGCAGTATTTT.

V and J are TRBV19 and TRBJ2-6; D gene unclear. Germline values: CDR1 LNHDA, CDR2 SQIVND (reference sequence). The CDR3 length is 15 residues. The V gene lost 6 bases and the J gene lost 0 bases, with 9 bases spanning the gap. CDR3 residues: CASSESRSGANVLTF. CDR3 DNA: TGTGCCAGTAGCGAGTCTCGCTCTGGGGCCAACGTCCTGACTTTC.

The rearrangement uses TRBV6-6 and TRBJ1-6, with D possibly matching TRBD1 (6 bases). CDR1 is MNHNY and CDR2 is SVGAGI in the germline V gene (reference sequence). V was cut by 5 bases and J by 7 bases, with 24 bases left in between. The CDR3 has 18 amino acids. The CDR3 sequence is CASSPFGGGAKTNSPLHF. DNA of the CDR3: TGTGCCAGCAGTCCCTTCGGCGGGGGCGCTAAAACAAATTCACCCCTCCACTTT.

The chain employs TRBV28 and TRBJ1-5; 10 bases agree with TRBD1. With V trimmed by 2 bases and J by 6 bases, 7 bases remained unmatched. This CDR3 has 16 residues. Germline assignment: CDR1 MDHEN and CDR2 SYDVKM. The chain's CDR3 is CASSLGGQGFGQPQHF. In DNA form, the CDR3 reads TGTGCCAGCAGTTTAGGGGGACAGGGGTTTGGTCAGCCCCAGCATTTT.

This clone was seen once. CDR3 coding DNA: TGTGCCACCATGGGGGCCTCTGGGGCCAACGTCCTGACTTTC. Translated, it gives CATMGASGANVLTF. J is TRBJ2-6 and V is TRBV24-1, with D perhaps matching TRBD1 (6 bases). This CDR3 has 14 amino acids. V lost 8 bases, J lost 0 bases, and 7 bases lay in between. CDR1 and CDR2 (germline): KGHDR, SFDVKD.

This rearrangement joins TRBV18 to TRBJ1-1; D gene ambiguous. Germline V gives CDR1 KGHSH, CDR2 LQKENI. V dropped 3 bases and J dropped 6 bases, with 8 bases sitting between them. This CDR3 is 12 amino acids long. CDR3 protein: CASSPEVSEAFF. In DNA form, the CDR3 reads TGTGCCAGCTCACCCGAGGTGTCTGAAGCTTTCTTT.

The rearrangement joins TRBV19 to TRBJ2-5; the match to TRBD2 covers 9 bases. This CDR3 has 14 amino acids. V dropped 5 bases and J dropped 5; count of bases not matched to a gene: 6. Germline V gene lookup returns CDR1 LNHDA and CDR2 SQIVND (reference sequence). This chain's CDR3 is CASSGLAIGETQYF. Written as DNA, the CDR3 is TGTGCCAGTAGTGGACTAGCGATAGGGGAGACCCAGTACTTC.

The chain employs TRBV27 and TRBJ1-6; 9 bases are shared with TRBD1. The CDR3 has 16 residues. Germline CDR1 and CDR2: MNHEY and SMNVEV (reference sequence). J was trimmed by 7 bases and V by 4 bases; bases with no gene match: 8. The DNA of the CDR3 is TGTGCCAGCAGTTACGGGACAGGGTCGATCAATTCACCCCTCCACTTT. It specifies CASSYGTGSINSPLHF.

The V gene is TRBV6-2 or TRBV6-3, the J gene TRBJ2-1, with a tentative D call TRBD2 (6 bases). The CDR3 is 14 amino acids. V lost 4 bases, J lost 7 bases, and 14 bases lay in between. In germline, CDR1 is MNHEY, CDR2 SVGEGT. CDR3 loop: CASSLGRGRNEQFF. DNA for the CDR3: TGTGCCAGCAGTTTGGGTCGGGGGAGGAATGAGCAGTTCTTC.